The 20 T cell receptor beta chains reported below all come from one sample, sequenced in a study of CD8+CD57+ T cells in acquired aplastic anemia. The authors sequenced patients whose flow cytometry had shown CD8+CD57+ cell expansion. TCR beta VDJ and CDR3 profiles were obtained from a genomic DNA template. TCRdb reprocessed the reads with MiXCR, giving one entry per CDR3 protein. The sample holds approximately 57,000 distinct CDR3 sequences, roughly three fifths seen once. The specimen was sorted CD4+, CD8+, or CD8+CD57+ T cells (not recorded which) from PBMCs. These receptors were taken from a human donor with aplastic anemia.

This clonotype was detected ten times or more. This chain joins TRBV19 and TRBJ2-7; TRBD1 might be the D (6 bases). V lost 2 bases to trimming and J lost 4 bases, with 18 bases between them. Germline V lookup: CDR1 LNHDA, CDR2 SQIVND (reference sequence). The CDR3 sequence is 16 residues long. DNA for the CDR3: TGTGCCAGTAGTATAAGGGGGACACCACTTTCTTACGAGCAGTACTTC. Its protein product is CASSIRGTPLSYEQYF.

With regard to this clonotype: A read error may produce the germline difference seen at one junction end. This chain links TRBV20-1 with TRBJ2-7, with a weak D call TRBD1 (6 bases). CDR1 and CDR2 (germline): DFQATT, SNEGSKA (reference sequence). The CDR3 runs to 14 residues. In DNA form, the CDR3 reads TGCAGCGCCCCGGCGGACAGAGAACCCTACGGGCAGTACTTC. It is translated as CSAPADREPYGQYF.

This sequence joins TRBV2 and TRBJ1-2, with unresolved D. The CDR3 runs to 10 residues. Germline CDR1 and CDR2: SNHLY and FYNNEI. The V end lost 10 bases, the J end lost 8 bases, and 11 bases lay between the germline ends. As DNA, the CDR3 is TGTGCCAACAAAGACTCCGGCTACACCTTC. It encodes CANKDSGYTF.

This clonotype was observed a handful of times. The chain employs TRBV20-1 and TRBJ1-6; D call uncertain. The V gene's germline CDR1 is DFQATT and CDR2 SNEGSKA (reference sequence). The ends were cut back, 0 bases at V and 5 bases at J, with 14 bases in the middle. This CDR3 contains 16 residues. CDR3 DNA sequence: TGCAGTGCTAGAGACCGAAGAGGAAGTGATAATTCACCCCTCCACTTT. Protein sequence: CSARDRRGSDNSPLHF.

CDR3 amino acids: CASSPRTSGGVADTQYF. The CDR3 region has the DNA TGTGCCAGCAGCCCCCGGACTAGCGGGGGGGTCGCAGATACGCAGTATTTT. The V call is TRBV11-1, the J call TRBJ2-3; 15 bases fit TRBD2. After removal of 5 bases from V and 4 bases from J, the junction contained 7 bases not matched to a gene. The germline CDR1 and CDR2 sequences are SGHAT and FQDESV (reference sequence). The CDR3 loop spans 17 amino acids. Drawing the rest from reference TRBV11-1 and TRBJ2-3, the complete variable domain is EAEVAQSPRYKITEKSQAVAFWCDPISGHATLYWYRQILGQGPELLVQFQDESVVDDSQLPKDRFSAERLKGVDSTLKIQPAELGDSAMYLCASSPRTSGGVADTQYFGPGTRLTVL.

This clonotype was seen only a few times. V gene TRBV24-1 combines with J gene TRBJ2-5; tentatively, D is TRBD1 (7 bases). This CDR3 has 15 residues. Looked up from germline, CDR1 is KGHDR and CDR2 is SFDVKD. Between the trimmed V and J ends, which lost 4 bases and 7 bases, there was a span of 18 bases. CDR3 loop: CATSDLTGAGGTQYF. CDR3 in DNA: TGTGCCACCAGTGACCTTACAGGGGCCGGGGGGACCCAGTACTTC.

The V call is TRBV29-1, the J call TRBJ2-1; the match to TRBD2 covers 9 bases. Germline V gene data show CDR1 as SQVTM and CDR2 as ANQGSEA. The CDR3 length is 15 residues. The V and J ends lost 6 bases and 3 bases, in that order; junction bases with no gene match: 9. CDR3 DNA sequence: TGCAGCGTACCCCACAGACTAGCGGACTACAATGAGCAGTTCTTC. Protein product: CSVPHRLADYNEQFF.

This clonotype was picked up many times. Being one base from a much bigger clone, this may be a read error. CDR3 bases: TGTGCCAGCAGCTTTAGCGGGAATTCCTACGAGCAGTACTTC. Protein product: CASSFSGNSYEQYF. The chain employs TRBV7-9 and TRBJ2-7; 8 bases map to TRBD2. CDR3 size: 14 residues. The V gene's germline CDR1 is SEHNR and CDR2 FQNEAQ (reference sequence). V trimming: 3 bases; J trimming: 1 base; junction bases outside the gene matches: 2.

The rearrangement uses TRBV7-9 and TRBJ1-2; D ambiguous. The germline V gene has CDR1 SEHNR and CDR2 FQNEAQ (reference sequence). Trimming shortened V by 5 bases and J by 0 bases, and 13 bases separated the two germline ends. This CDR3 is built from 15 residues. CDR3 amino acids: CASSPGEGANYGYTF. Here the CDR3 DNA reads TGTGCCAGCAGCCCCGGGGAGGGCGCTAACTATGGCTACACCTTC.

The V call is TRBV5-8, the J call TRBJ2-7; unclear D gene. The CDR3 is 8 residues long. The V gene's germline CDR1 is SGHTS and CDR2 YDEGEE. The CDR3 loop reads CASSPPQV. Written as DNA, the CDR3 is TGTGCCAGCAGCCCCCCCCAGGTT.

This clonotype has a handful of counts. CDR3: CATSDRGPNNEQFF. The CDR3 DNA is TGTGCCACCAGTGATAGGGGTCCAAACAATGAGCAGTTCTTC. The chain has TRBV24-1 and TRBJ2-1, with a weak D call TRBD1 (5 bases). Germline V gene lookup returns CDR1 KGHDR and CDR2 SFDVKD. Trimming removed 3 bases at V and 5 bases at J, with 10 bases between. The CDR3 sequence is 14 residues long.

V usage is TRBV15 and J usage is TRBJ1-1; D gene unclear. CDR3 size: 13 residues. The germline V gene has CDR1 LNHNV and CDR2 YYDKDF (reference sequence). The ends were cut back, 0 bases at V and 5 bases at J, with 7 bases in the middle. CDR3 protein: CATSRDIETEAFF. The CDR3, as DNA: TGTGCCACCAGCAGAGATATCGAAACTGAAGCTTTCTTT.

The chain's CDR3 is CSVEEAGGGQPQHF. The CDR3 bases are TGCAGCGTTGAAGAGGCAGGCGGTGGTCAGCCCCAGCATTTT. The chain is built from TRBV29-1 and TRBJ1-5, with unresolved D. The CDR3 covers 14 residues. Trimming left V 0 bases short and J 6 bases short, with 12 bases between. In germline, CDR1 is SQVTM, CDR2 ANQGSEA.

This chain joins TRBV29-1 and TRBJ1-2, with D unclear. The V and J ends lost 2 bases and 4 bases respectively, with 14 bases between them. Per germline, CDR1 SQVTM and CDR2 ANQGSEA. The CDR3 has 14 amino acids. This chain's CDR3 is CSVELGSLTYGYTF. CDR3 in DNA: TGCAGCGTTGAATTGGGTTCACTAACCTATGGCTACACCTTC.

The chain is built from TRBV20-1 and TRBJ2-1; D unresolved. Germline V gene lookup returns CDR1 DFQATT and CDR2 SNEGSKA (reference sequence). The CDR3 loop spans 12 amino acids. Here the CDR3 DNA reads TGCAGCGCGGCCGGACGGAACAATGAGCAGTTCTTC. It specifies CSAAGRNNEQFF.

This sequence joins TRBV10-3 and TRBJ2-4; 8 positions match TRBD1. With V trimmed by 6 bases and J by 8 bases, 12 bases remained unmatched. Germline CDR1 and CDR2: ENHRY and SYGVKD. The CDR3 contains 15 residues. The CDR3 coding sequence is TGTGCCATCAGCAGAACAGGGGGTCGGGGTGACATTCAGTACTTC. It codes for CAISRTGGRGDIQYF.

CDR3 loop: CASSLVAGSEAFF. The DNA of the CDR3 is TGTGCCAGCAGCTTAGTTGCCGGATCTGAAGCTTTCTTT. This rearrangement joins TRBV7-9 to TRBJ1-1; D uncertain. V dropped 1 base and J dropped 6 bases, with 9 bases sitting between them. The germline gives CDR1 SEHNR, CDR2 FQNEAQ (reference sequence). There are 13 residues in the CDR3.

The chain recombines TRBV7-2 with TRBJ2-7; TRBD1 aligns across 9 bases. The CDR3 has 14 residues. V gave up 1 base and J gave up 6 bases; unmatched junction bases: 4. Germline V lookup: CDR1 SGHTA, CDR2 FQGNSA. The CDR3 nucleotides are TGTGCCAGCAGCTTAGTGGACAGGGGAGGCGAGCAGTACTTC. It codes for CASSLVDRGGEQYF.

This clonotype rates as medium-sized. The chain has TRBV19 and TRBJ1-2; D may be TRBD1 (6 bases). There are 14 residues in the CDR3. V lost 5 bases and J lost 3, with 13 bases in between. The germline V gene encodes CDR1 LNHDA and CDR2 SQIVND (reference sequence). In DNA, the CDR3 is TGTGCCAGTAGTCCTGAAGGGGGTGACTATGGCTACACCTTC. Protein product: CASSPEGGDYGYTF.

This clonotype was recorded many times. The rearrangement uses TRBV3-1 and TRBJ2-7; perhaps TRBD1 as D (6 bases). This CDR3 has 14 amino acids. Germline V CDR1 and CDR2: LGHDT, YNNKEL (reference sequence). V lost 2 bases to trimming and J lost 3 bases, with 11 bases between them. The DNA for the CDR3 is TGTGCCAGCAGCCAAACAGGGAAGTTCTACGAGCAGTACGTC. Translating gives CASSQTGKFYEQYV.